The clone carrying this T cell receptor beta chain was detected only a few times. The sample originates from a study of blood T cells in healthy people across ages. A second roughly 7 to 12 cycle PCR used barcoded and J-beta primers. Every cDNA was tagged by a template-switch adaptor with 12 random nucleotides. TCRdb ran MiXCR on the 5' RACE reads and lists one entry per CDR3 protein. The table includes about 670,000 distinct CDR3 sequences, 40% to 50% detected once. Trimming took 7 bases from V and 4 from J; bases not matched to a gene: 13. The CDR3 totals 15 residues. The germline gives CDR1 MDHEN, CDR2 SYDVKM.

The sequence was obtained from an elderly man in good health. The V call is TRBV28, the J call TRBJ2-7; TRBD1 matches 7 bases. The specimen was blood. The DNA of the CDR3 is TGTGCCAGCACCCAGCCTCTCGGGACAGTGTACGAGCAGTACTTC. Translation: CASTQPLGTVYEQYF.